This T cell receptor beta chain was sequenced in a study of blood T cells in healthy people across ages. This clonotype was picked up a small number of times. V gave up 5 bases and J gave up 6 bases, with 20 bases separating them. Per germline, CDR1 SNHLY and CDR2 FYNNEI. The CDR3 totals 15 residues. Next came a second PCR, run for about 7 to 12 cycles, which used a sample-barcoded 5' primer along with a J-beta primer mix. TCRdb re-analysed the 5' RACE reads in MiXCR, keeping a single row per CDR3 protein. Among roughly 1.7 million distinct CDR3 sequences listed, about 31% were seen once. The receptor was derived from a woman in her 30s in good health. Source material: blood. The rearrangement uses TRBV2 and TRBJ2-7, with TRBD2 as a possible D gene (6 bases). The CDR3, as DNA: TGTGCCAGCAGTCCAATAACGGGACTTGAGCCCGAGCAGTACTTC. This gives the protein CASSPITGLEPEQYF.